The 16 T cell receptor beta chains reported below all come from one sample, sequenced in a study of T cell changes during pregnancy in multiple sclerosis (dated by TCRdb to the late 2010s). The library came from the immunoSEQ multiplex PCR assay. The table comes from immuneACCESS by way of TCRdb, which keeps in-frame sequences with V and J called. Part of the clones is missing from these tables; in studies checked, under half for an unresolved V gene and the rest for unknown reasons. The sample table contains approximately 47,000 clones; only one count was recorded for over 85% of them. Clones ranked in the top ten supply about 2% of the sample. The specimen was peripheral blood, collected in the first trimester of pregnancy. Receptor source: a female donor with multiple sclerosis, enrolled in a pregnancy study.

The rearrangement uses TRBV19 and TRBJ1-5, with 8 bases lining up with TRBD1. This CDR3 is 15 amino acids long. CDR1 is LNHDA and CDR2 is SQIVND in the germline V gene (reference sequence). V was clipped by 7 bases and J by 0 bases; unmatched bases: 5. CDR3 amino acids: CASTRTGNSNQPQHF. The CDR3 DNA is TGTGCCAGTACCCGGACAGGGAATAGCAATCAGCCCCAGCATTTT.

The chain recombines TRBV28 with TRBJ1-6, with a weak D call TRBD1 (5 bases). This CDR3 region has 15 residues. The V end was cut by 1 base, the J end by 9 bases, with 13 bases between. Germline CDR1 MDHEN, CDR2 SYDVKM. The CDR3 DNA follows: TGTGCCAGCAGTTTATATCCAGGGATGGCTTCACCCCTCCACTTT. It translates to CASSLYPGMASPLHF.

The rearrangement joins TRBV15 to TRBJ2-7; D may be TRBD2 (5 bases). Germline values: CDR1 LNHNV, CDR2 YYDKDF (reference sequence). V lost 0 bases and J 1 base, leaving 13 bases between the germline ends. The CDR3 sequence is 16 residues long. DNA for the CDR3: TGTGCCACCAGCAGAGATCTTAACCTAGCATCCTACGAGCAGTACTTC. It codes for CATSRDLNLASYEQYF. Looking up the rest from reference TRBV15 and TRBJ2-7 gives the full variable domain: DAMVIQNPRYQVTQFGKPVTLSCSQTLNHNVMYWYQQKSSQAPKLLFHYYDKDFNNEADTPDNFQSRRPNTSFCFLDIRSPGLGDTAMYLCATSRDLNLASYEQYFGPGTRLTVT.

The V gene is TRBV18, the J gene TRBJ2-1; TRBD2 matches at 9 bases. The CDR3 runs to 16 residues. The ends lost 9 bases at V and 7 bases at J; junction bases unmatched: 16. CDR1 and CDR2 (germline): KGHSH, LQKENI. The CDR3 region is CASHQRMRGGSNEQFF. The DNA for the CDR3 is TGTGCCAGTCACCAGCGAATGCGGGGGGGAAGTAATGAGCAGTTCTTC.

This clone was picked up one time. The V call is TRBV5-4, the J call TRBJ2-2; the D gene is possibly TRBD2 (6 bases). The germline V gene has CDR1 SGHNT and CDR2 YYREEE (reference sequence). V was pared by 4 bases and J by 7 bases, with 17 bases between. The CDR3 has 15 amino acids. CDR3 DNA: TGTGCCAGCAGCGCAATGATTGAGGGAGGCGGGGAGCTGTTTTTT. Its translation is CASSAMIEGGGELFF. Full variable domain (rest looked up from reference TRBV5-4 and TRBJ2-2): ETGVTQSPTHLIKTRGQQVTLRCSSQSGHNTVSWYQQALGQGPQFIFQYYREEENGRGNFPPRFSGLQFPNYSSELNVNALELDDSALYLCASSAMIEGGGELFFGEGSRLTVL.

This clone was observed a handful of times. The sample contains more than one DNA sequence encoding this CDR3. The chain employs TRBV10-3 and TRBJ2-3; 8 bases match TRBD1. The V and J ends lost 4 bases and 3 bases, in that order; junction bases with no gene match: 3. The CDR3 is 14 residues long. The germline V gene has CDR1 ENHRY and CDR2 SYGVKD. The CDR3 reads CAISGTGTTDTQYF. The CDR3 DNA is TGTGCCATCAGTGGGACAGGGACTACAGATACGCAGTATTTT.

The genes are TRBV5-4 and TRBJ2-5, with D tentatively TRBD2 (6 bases). V shed 3 bases and J shed 2 bases, with 14 bases lying between them. The CDR3 contains 15 residues. Germline V gives CDR1 SGHNT, CDR2 YYREEE (reference sequence). CDR3 sequence (DNA): TGTGCCAGCAGCTCCTTAAGCGGGCCACAAGAGACCCAGTACTTC. Translation gives CASSSLSGPQETQYF.

The chain links TRBV10-2 to TRBJ2-6, with D tentatively TRBD2 (5 bases). Germline values: CDR1 WSHSY, CDR2 SAAADI. The ends were cut back, 7 bases at V and 4 bases at J, with 17 bases in the middle. The CDR3 sequence is 16 residues long. CDR3 loop: CASMEASTLGANVLTF. CDR3 nucleotides: TGCGCCAGCATGGAGGCCTCTACTCTGGGGGCCAACGTCCTGACTTTC.

The chain combines TRBV9 with TRBJ2-1, with D maybe TRBD2 (7 bases). Germline V lookup: CDR1 SGDLS, CDR2 YYNGEE. Trimming pared 2 bases from V and 0 bases from J, leaving 9 bases between. The CDR3 contains 15 residues. Here the CDR3 reads CASSVGGPSYNEQFF. The CDR3 DNA is TGTGCCAGCAGCGTCGGGGGGCCCTCCTACAATGAGCAGTTCTTC. The whole variable domain, remainder taken from reference TRBV9 and TRBJ2-1, is DSGVTQTPKHLITATGQRVTLRCSPRSGDLSVYWYQQSLDQGLQFLIQYYNGEERAKGNILERFSAQQFPDLHSELNLSSLELGDSALYFCASSVGGPSYNEQFFGPGTRLTVL.

This chain uses TRBV10-1 with TRBJ1-1; D gene ambiguous. The V gene lost 4 bases and the J gene lost 4 bases, with 7 bases spanning the gap. This CDR3 contains 12 residues. Germline CDR1 is WNHNN and CDR2 is SYGVQD (reference sequence). The DNA for the CDR3 is TGCGCCAGCAGTGTACGGGGCACTGAAGCTTTCTTT. Translating gives CASSVRGTEAFF.

CDR3 amino acids: CASSPWPARGDQPQHF. DNA for the CDR3: TGTGCCAGCTCACCTTGGCCCGCCCGGGGAGATCAGCCCCAGCATTTT. The chain recombines TRBV18 with TRBJ1-5; no clear D gene. Germline V gene sequence: CDR1 KGHSH, CDR2 LQKENI. Trimming removed 3 bases at V and 5 bases at J, with 17 bases between. This CDR3 comprises 16 residues.

This chain links TRBV7-9 with TRBJ1-4, with TRBD1 identical over 8 bases. The length of the CDR3 is 15 residues. Looked up from germline, CDR1 is SEHNR and CDR2 is FQNEAQ (reference sequence). V was pared by 3 bases and J by 5 bases, with 5 bases of the junction left unmatched. CDR3 DNA: TGTGCCAGCAGCTTCAGGGGGCTCGTAAATGAAAAACTGTTTTTT. It yields the protein CASSFRGLVNEKLFF.

This chain links TRBV4-3 with TRBJ2-7; TRBD2 might be the D (6 bases). The CDR3 has 15 amino acids. Germline V lookup: CDR1 LGHNA, CDR2 YSLEER. V lost 2 bases and J lost 1, with 12 bases in between. In DNA, the CDR3 is TGCGCCAGCAGCCAAAACCGGGAGCCTTCCTACGAGCAGTACTTC. Its translation: CASSQNREPSYEQYF.

The sample holds one count of this clone. This sequence joins TRBV7-9 and TRBJ2-1, with 8 bases identical to TRBD2. After removal of 3 bases from V and 3 bases from J, the junction contained 4 bases not matched to a gene. CDR1 and CDR2 from the germline V gene are SEHNR and FQNEAQ (reference sequence). CDR3 length: 15 amino acids. The CDR3 here is CASSFGLAFYNEQFF. The CDR3 DNA sequence: TGTGCCAGCAGCTTCGGACTAGCATTCTACAATGAGCAGTTCTTC.

This chain joins TRBV7-2 and TRBJ2-5, with TRBD1 matching 9 bases. Losses at the gene ends were 5 bases for V and 5 bases for J; bases not matched to a gene: 9. CDR1 SGHTA and CDR2 FQGNSA come from the germline V gene. This CDR3 has 15 residues. The CDR3 DNA reads as TGTGCCAGCAGCCACCCGGACAGGGGATCGGAGACCCAGTACTTC. Protein product: CASSHPDRGSETQYF. The full variable domain, completed using reference TRBV7-2 and TRBJ2-5, is GAGVSQSPSNKVTEKGKDVELRCDPISGHTALYWYRQSLGQGLEFLIYFQGNSAPDKSGLPSDRFSAERTGGSVSTLTIQRTQQEDSAVYLCASSHPDRGSETQYFGPGTRLLVL.

The V gene is TRBV7-8, the J gene TRBJ2-7, with D possibly being TRBD2 (7 bases). From germline, CDR1 is SGHVS and CDR2 FQNEAQ. The CDR3 has 14 amino acids. Trimming removed 7 bases from V and 3 bases from J, with 16 bases in between. Here the CDR3 reads CASNRGGDYYEQYF. In DNA form, the CDR3 reads TGTGCCAGCAACAGAGGGGGGGATTACTACGAGCAGTACTTC.